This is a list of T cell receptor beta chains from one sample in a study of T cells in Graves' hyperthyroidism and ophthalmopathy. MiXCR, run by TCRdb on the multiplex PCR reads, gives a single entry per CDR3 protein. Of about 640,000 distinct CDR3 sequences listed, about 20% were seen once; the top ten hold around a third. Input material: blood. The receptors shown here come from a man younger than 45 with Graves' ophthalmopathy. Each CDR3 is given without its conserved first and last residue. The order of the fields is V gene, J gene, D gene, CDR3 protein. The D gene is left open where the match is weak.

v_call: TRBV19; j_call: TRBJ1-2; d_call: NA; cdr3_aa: ASSTGGRRNYGYT
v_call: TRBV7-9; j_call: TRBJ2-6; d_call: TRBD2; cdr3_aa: ASSSPGTSAVSGANVLT
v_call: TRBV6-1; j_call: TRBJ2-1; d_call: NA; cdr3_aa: ATKGRQGGPRSYNEQF
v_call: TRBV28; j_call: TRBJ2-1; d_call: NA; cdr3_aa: ASSSVAEQF
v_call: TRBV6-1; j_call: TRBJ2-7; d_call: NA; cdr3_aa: ASSERPPYEQY
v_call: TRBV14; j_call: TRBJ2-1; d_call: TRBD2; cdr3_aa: ASSQDRAGLIYNEQF
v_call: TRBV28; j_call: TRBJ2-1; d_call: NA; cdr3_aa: ASNLNSYNEQF
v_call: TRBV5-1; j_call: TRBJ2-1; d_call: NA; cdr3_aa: ASSSSEGSYNEQF
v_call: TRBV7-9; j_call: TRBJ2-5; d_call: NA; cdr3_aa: ASSSSGAEETQY
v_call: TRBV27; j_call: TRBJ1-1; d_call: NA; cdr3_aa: ASSSRVPPAF
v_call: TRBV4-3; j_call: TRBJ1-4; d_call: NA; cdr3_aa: ASSQEGITGPLNEKLF
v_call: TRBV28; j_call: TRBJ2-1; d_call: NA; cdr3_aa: ASSLTQGTYNEQF
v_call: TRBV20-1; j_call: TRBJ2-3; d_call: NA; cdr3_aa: SARDKEIASTDTQY
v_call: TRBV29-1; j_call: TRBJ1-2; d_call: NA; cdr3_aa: SVGRTVKDYGYT
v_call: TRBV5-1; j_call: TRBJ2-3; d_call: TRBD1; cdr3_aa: ASSPTGGVGTDTQY
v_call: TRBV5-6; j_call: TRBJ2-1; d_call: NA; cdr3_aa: ASSLGQLRRDEQF
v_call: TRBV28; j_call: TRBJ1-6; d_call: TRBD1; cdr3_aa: ASSTDRGMSSYNSPLH
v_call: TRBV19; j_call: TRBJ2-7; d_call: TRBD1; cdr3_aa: ASSTGQVREQY
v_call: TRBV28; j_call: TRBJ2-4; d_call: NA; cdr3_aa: ASSFLERKNIQY
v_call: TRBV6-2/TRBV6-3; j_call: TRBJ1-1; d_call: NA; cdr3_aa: ASRKDSAGINTEAF
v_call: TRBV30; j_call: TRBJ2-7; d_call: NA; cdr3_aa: AWSGNREQY
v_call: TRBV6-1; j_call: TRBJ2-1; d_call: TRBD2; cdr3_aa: ASRPVGTSGNNEQF
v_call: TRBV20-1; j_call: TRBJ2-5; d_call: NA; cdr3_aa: SVAVSGEETQY
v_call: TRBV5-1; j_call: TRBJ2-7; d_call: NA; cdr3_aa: ASSLQNSGDYEQY
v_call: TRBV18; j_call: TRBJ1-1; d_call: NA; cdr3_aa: ASSPPWLSANTEAF
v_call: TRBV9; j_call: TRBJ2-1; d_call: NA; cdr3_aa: ASTPGEQF
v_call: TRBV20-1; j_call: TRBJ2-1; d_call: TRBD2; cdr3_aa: SARAGTSTYNEQF
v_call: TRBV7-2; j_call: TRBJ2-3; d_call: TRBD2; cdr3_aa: ASSLGSGGWDTQY
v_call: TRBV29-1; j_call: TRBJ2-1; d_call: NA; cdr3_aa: SLNSGEQF
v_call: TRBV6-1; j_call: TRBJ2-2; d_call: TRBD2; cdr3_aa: ASRTGGYTGELF
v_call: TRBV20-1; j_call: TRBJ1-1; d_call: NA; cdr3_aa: SASGRGRLNTEAF
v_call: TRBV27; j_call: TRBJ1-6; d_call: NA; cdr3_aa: ASSFYRNSPLH
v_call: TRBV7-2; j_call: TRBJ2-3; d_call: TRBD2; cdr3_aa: ASSLEGRGGADTQY
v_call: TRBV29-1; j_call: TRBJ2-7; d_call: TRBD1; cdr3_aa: SVPGGGTGSYEQY
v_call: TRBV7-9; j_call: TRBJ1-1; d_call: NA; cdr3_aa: ASSPGQGSDTEAF
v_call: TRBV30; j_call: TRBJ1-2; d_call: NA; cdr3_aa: AWRDPGHPLYGYT
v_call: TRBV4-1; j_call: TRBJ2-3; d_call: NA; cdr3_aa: ASSQEPVDTQY
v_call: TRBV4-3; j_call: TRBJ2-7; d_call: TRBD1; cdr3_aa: ASSQAWTGLNEQY
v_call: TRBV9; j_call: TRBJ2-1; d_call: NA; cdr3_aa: ASSSRDLMNEQF
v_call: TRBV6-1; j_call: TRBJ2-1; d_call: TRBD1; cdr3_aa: ASRVGQETEF
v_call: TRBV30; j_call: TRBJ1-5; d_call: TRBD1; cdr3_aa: AWSKQGDQPQH
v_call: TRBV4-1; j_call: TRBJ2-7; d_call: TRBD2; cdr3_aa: ASSQDRTSGFYEQY
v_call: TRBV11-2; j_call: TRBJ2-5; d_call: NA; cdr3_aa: ASSPAGTKYQETQY
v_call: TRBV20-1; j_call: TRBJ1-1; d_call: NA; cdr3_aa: SASRNTEAF
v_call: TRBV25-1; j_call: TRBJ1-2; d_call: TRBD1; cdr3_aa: ASSPQTGANYGYT
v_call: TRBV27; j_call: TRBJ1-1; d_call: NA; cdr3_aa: ASSPFGDVEAF
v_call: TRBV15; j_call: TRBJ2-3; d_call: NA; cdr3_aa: ATSSSGTDTQY
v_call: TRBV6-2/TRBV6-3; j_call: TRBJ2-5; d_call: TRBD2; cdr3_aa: ASRGLAGQY
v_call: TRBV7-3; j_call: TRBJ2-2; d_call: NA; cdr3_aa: ASSSPFVTGELF
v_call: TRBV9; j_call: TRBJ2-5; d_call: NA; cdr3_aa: ASSVAVGETQY